The rows below give T cell receptor beta chains drawn from one sample of a study of early T cells in non-severe SARS-CoV-2 infection. MiXCR, run by TCRdb on the 5' RACE reads, gives a single entry per CDR3 protein. The sample records some 34,000 distinct CDR3 sequences, around 6.8% being singletons. This specimen consisted of whole blood, obtained at baseline. These receptors all come from an adult who was a healthcare worker with PCR-confirmed SARS-CoV-2 infection or an uninfected control (not recorded which). CDR3s include the opening cysteine and the closing phenylalanine or tryptophan. D genes are given only for firm matches. Size is stated for part of the rows, as once, few or many counts, or as a class when the clone is expanded.

size	V	D	J	CDR3	DNA
many	TRBV20-1	TRBD2	TRBJ2-1	CSARRLAGVHNEQFF	TGCAGTGCTAGAAGACTAGCGGGAGTTCACAATGAGCAGTTCTTC
many	TRBV29-1	-	TRBJ2-3	CSVTGTDTQYF	TGCAGCGTTACAGGGACAGATACGCAGTATTTT
many	TRBV24-1	TRBD1	TRBJ2-3	CATGPTGMDTQYF	TGTGCCACCGGACCGACAGGGATGGATACGCAGTATTTT
few	TRBV27	TRBD1	TRBJ1-5	CASSATGGVYQPQHF	TGTGCCAGCAGTGCCACAGGGGGTGTGTATCAGCCCCAGCATTTT
-	TRBV20-1	-	TRBJ2-5	CSARKTNKETQYF	TGCAGTGCTAGAAAGACTAACAAAGAGACCCAGTACTTC
-	TRBV28	-	TRBJ2-7	CASSLFSPGAISYEQYF	TGTGCCAGCAGTTTATTTAGCCCGGGGGCAATATCCTACGAGCAGTACTTC
-	TRBV20-1	TRBD2	TRBJ2-7	CSAPGLAGAYEQYF	TGCAGTGCTCCTGGACTAGCGGGTGCCTACGAGCAGTACTTC
few	TRBV5-1	-	TRBJ1-3	CASSFRPGTGNTIYF	TGCGCCAGCAGCTTCCGGCCGGGAACAGGAAACACCATATATTTT
-	TRBV5-1	-	TRBJ2-1	CASSHADRNNEQFF	TGCGCCAGCAGCCACGCGGACAGAAACAATGAGCAGTTCTTC
-	TRBV24-1	TRBD2	TRBJ2-3	CATSDSPSSGRADTQYF	TGTGCCACCAGTGATTCACCATCTAGCGGGAGAGCAGATACGCAGTATTTT
few	TRBV7-2	-	TRBJ2-2	CASSFSSGNTGELFF	TGTGCCAGCAGCTTTTCGAGCGGGAACACCGGGGAGCTGTTTTTT
-	TRBV29-1	-	TRBJ2-1	CSVEGAFYNEQFF	TGCAGCGTTGAAGGAGCTTTCTACAATGAGCAGTTCTTC
many	TRBV28	TRBD2	TRBJ2-5	CASSRQTSIRYKGETQYF	TGTGCCAGCAGTCGCCAGACTAGCATTAGGTACAAGGGCGAGACCCAGTACTTC
many	TRBV12-3/TRBV12-4	-	TRBJ1-3	CASRVLSSGNTIYF	TGTGCCAGCAGAGTACTTTCCTCTGGAAACACCATATATTTT
-	TRBV7-3	-	TRBJ2-1	CASSLNPTDNEQFF	TGTGCCAGCAGCTTAAACCCGACCGACAATGAGCAGTTCTTC
many	TRBV27	-	TRBJ1-5	CASSLGAGFGQPQHF	TGTGCCAGCAGTTTAGGAGCTGGGTTTGGGCAGCCCCAGCATTTT